The 24 T cell receptor beta chains below were found in one sample sequenced in a study of cytomegalovirus exposure and HLA in healthy donors. PCR involved 60 Vbeta and 13 Jbeta primers. Some clones are missing from TCRdb's copy, which holds only in-frame ones; the method was immunoSEQ multiplex PCR. The data contain roughly 120,000 clones, about 61% of them singletons. Sequenced: PBMCs. The receptors were sampled from a man between 18 and 29 years old in good health and CMV-seropositive.

This clone came up once. The V call is TRBV28, the J call TRBJ2-7; 8 bases line up with TRBD1. The CDR3 loop spans 14 amino acids. CDR1 is MDHEN, CDR2 SYDVKM, per germline. V trimming: 5 bases; J trimming: 9 bases; junction bases outside the gene matches: 12. The CDR3, as DNA: TGTGCCAGCAGTGCCGGACAGGGAACGTTTGGGCAGTACTTC. Its translation: CASSAGQGTFGQYF.

V and J are TRBV28 and TRBJ2-6, with D possibly TRBD1 on 6 matching bases. In germline, CDR1 is MDHEN, CDR2 SYDVKM. Between the trimmed V and J ends, which lost 6 bases and 0 bases, there was a span of 6 bases. This CDR3 spans 14 amino acids. In DNA form, the CDR3 reads TGTGCCAGCAGAGGGGGCTCTGGGGCCAACGTCCTGACTTTC. It encodes CASRGGSGANVLTF.

This clone was recorded once. The chain employs TRBV21-1 and TRBJ1-3; the table's TRBD1 call for D was not verified on the DNA. TRBV21-1 is shown as a pseudogene. This CDR3 is 18 amino acids long. CDR3 bases: TGTGCCAGCAGCAAAGGGAGGGACAGGACCGTTAATGGAAACACCATATATTTT. Translating it yields CASSKGRDRTVNGNTIYF.

A few counts support this clone. The chain recombines TRBV2 with TRBJ2-5; TRBD2 aligns across 7 bases. There are 14 residues in the CDR3. CDR1 SNHLY and CDR2 FYNNEI come from the germline V gene. V shed 6 bases and J 3 bases; nucleotides not matched to a gene: 7. CDR3: CASSLGLAEETQYF. CDR3 in DNA: TGTGCCAGCAGCCTGGGGCTAGCGGAAGAGACCCAGTACTTC.

V gene TRBV28 combines with J gene TRBJ1-1; 8 nucleotides align to TRBD1. CDR3 length equals 12 residues. Germline values: CDR1 MDHEN, CDR2 SYDVKM. V dropped 6 bases and J dropped 5; count of bases not matched to a gene: 2. The CDR3 here is CASRQGVTEAFF. The CDR3 region has the DNA TGTGCCAGCAGACAGGGGGTGACTGAAGCTTTCTTT.

The V gene is TRBV4-2, the J gene TRBJ1-5; perhaps TRBD1 as D (5 bases). Per germline, CDR1 LGHNA and CDR2 YNFKEQ. The CDR3 totals 15 residues. Deletions cut 4 bases from V and 1 base from J, with 11 bases between. The CDR3 loop reads CASSRREGSNQPQHF. Here the CDR3 DNA reads TGTGCCAGCAGCCGCAGGGAAGGGAGCAATCAGCCCCAGCATTTT.

This sequence joins TRBV7-8 and TRBJ2-3, with D unresolved. The CDR3 loop spans 14 amino acids. Germline loops: CDR1 SGHVS, CDR2 FQNEAQ. Trimming removed 2 bases at V and 4 bases at J, with 10 bases between. CDR3 loop: CASSLSASPDTQYF. In DNA form, the CDR3 reads TGTGCCAGCAGCTTATCTGCAAGCCCAGATACGCAGTATTTT.

The rearrangement joins TRBV2 to TRBJ2-5; TRBD2 aligns across 11 bases. Germline assignment: CDR1 SNHLY and CDR2 FYNNEI. Trimming at V came to 4 bases and at J to 3 bases, leaving 1 base not matched to a gene. This CDR3 is 14 amino acids long. The CDR3 region has the DNA TGTGCCAGCAGTGCTAGCGGGGGGAAAGAGACCCAGTACTTC. Its translation is CASSASGGKETQYF.

This clone was recorded once. This chain uses TRBV5-4 with TRBJ1-2, with TRBD1 identical over 7 bases. The CDR3 has 15 residues. The V segment lost 4 bases and the J segment 2 bases; nucleotides outside the gene matches: 8. From germline, CDR1 is SGHNT and CDR2 YYREEE (reference sequence). The CDR3 nucleotides are TGTGCCAGCAGCCCCCAGGGACAGAGGAACTATGGCTACACCTTC. Translating gives CASSPQGQRNYGYTF.

The chain is built from TRBV5-6 and TRBJ1-6; 9 bases agree with TRBD1. The trim removed 4 bases at V and 7 bases at J, leaving 6 bases unmatched. Germline CDR1 SGHDT, CDR2 YYEEEE. This CDR3 region has 15 residues. The CDR3 DNA reads TGTGCCAGCAGCCCTGGGACAGGGAGAAATTCACCCCTCCACTTT. Translated: CASSPGTGRNSPLHF.

The chain couples TRBV6-6 to TRBJ1-5; a weak D match, TRBD1 (6 bases). Deletions cut 4 bases from V and 11 bases from J, with 12 bases between. The CDR3 spans 12 residues. Germline loops: CDR1 MNHNY, CDR2 SVGAGI (reference sequence). In DNA form, the CDR3 reads TGTGCCAGCAGTTCGACAGGAGGCGCCCAGCATTTT. Encoded protein: CASSSTGGAQHF.

CDR3 sequence (DNA): TGTGCCAGCAGCTCTGGACAGGTCCAAGAGACCCAGTACTTC. This translates into CASSSGQVQETQYF. This rearrangement joins TRBV5-4 to TRBJ2-5; 7 nucleotides line up with TRBD1. The trim removed 3 bases at V and 1 base at J, leaving 3 bases unmatched. This CDR3 spans 14 amino acids. Germline-derived CDR1 and CDR2 are SGHNT and YYREEE (reference sequence).

This clone is a singleton in its sample. The J gene is TRBJ2-3, the V gene TRBV27, with 8 positions matching TRBD1. This CDR3 is 15 amino acids long. V lost 6 bases to trimming and J lost 6 bases; unmatched junction nucleotides: 11. CDR1 is MNHEY and CDR2 is SMNVEV in the germline V gene (reference sequence). CDR3 region: CASRKLNRGLDTQYF. For the CDR3, the DNA is TGTGCCAGCAGGAAGCTCAACAGGGGGTTGGATACGCAGTATTTT.

The V and J genes are TRBV2 and TRBJ1-2; D might be TRBD1 (6 bases). V dropped 3 bases and J dropped 7 bases, with 27 bases sitting between them. The CDR3 has 18 residues. Per the germline V gene, CDR1 is SNHLY and CDR2 is FYNNEI. The CDR3 here is CASSDPDRPTMDSFGYTF. In DNA form, the CDR3 reads TGTGCCAGCAGTGACCCGGACAGACCCACGATGGATTCCTTTGGCTACACCTTC.

This clone has just a few counts. The V call is TRBV14, the J call TRBJ2-5, with 7 bases identical to TRBD1. This CDR3 is built from 14 residues. The V and J ends lost 4 bases and 4 bases, in that order; junction bases with no gene match: 6. CDR1 SGHDN and CDR2 FVKESK come from the germline V gene. As DNA, the CDR3 is TGTGCCAGCAGCCCCGACAGGGTGTTAGAGACCCAGTACTTC. Translated: CASSPDRVLETQYF. Filled out from reference TRBV14 and TRBJ2-5, the complete variable domain reads EAGVTQFPSHSVIEKGQTVTLRCDPISGHDNLYWYRRVMGKEIKFLLHFVKESKQDESGMPNNRFLAERTGGTYSTLKVQPAELEDSGVYFCASSPDRVLETQYFGPGTRLLVL.

The chain couples TRBV9 to TRBJ2-1; TRBD2 aligns across 12 bases. The CDR3 runs to 16 residues. Trimming cost V 4 bases and J 8 bases; bases outside gene matches: 10. CDR1 is SGDLS and CDR2 is YYNGEE in the germline V gene. CDR3 amino acids: CASSINVGLAGHEQFF. As DNA, the CDR3 is TGTGCCAGCAGCATAAACGTAGGACTAGCGGGACATGAGCAGTTCTTC.

This clone was counted only a few times. The chain has TRBV4-1 and TRBJ1-5; 8 positions agree with TRBD1. Germline loops: CDR1 MGHRA, CDR2 YSYEKL. The trim removed 6 bases at V and 7 bases at J, leaving 8 bases unmatched. CDR3 length: 14 amino acids. The CDR3 region is CASSRTQGGQPQHF. The DNA of the CDR3 is TGCGCCAGCAGTCGTACACAGGGGGGCCAGCCCCAGCATTTT.

This rearrangement joins TRBV11-2 to TRBJ1-3, with 8 bases fitting TRBD1. CDR3 size: 16 residues. Germline V gives CDR1 SGHAT, CDR2 FQNNGV. V lost 4 bases and J lost 2; bases outside the gene matches: 7. The CDR3 DNA reads as TGTGCCAGCAGCTCACACCAGGGGGCTGCTGGAAACACCATATATTTT. Encoded protein: CASSSHQGAAGNTIYF.

This chain connects TRBV5-1 to TRBJ2-2; D gene unclear. The CDR3 has 15 amino acids. The germline gives CDR1 SGHRS, CDR2 YFSETQ. Trimming left V 4 bases short and J 1 base short, with 11 bases between. CDR3 protein: CASSPNPRNTGELFF. DNA for the CDR3: TGCGCCAGCAGCCCTAACCCTAGGAACACCGGGGAGCTGTTTTTT.

The sample holds a few counts of this clone. V is TRBV2 and J is TRBJ2-3; 10 nucleotides align to TRBD2. The CDR3 is 17 amino acids. The germline V gene encodes CDR1 SNHLY and CDR2 FYNNEI. Germline trimming cut 0 bases from V and 2 bases from J; bases unmatched to any gene: 5. The CDR3 here is CASSEAWTSGLTDTQYF. CDR3 in DNA: TGTGCCAGCAGTGAAGCGTGGACTAGCGGCCTCACAGATACGCAGTATTTT.

This sequence joins TRBV13 and TRBJ2-2; tentative D call: TRBD2 (5 bases). Trimming pared 5 bases from V and 1 base from J, leaving 8 bases between. CDR1 and CDR2 from the germline V gene are PRHDT and FYEKMQ (reference sequence). CDR3 length: 14 residues. The CDR3 sequence is CASSPGLNTGELFF. The CDR3 DNA follows: TGTGCCAGCAGCCCCGGACTGAACACCGGGGAGCTGTTTTTT.

The genes are TRBV18 and TRBJ2-3; 8 bases line up with TRBD1. Germline CDR1 KGHSH, CDR2 LQKENI. The V and J ends lost 5 bases and 4 bases, in that order; junction bases with no gene match: 11. The CDR3 has 16 residues. This chain's CDR3 is CASSLLDRATPDTQYF. CDR3 nucleotide sequence: TGTGCCAGCTCATTACTGGACAGGGCCACACCAGATACGCAGTATTTT.

CDR3 in DNA: TGTGCCAGCAGCACCAACAGTGGGGGCAGGGCGGGCAATGAGCAGTTCTTC. Residues: CASSTNSGGRAGNEQFF. This chain uses TRBV5-5 with TRBJ2-1; D perhaps matches TRBD1 (6 bases). Trimming shortened V by 4 bases and J by 6 bases, and 23 bases separated the two germline ends. This CDR3 has 17 amino acids. Germline V gene lookup returns CDR1 SGHKS and CDR2 YYEKEE (reference sequence).

This chain uses TRBV10-3 with TRBJ2-7, with D possibly being TRBD2 (5 bases). V lost 3 bases and J 3 bases, leaving 9 bases between the germline ends. CDR1 and CDR2 (germline): ENHRY, SYGVKD. The CDR3 sequence is 13 residues long. The CDR3 nucleotides are TGTGCCATCAGTGAATCTGGAGGCTACGAGCAGTACTTC. Protein: CAISESGGYEQYF.